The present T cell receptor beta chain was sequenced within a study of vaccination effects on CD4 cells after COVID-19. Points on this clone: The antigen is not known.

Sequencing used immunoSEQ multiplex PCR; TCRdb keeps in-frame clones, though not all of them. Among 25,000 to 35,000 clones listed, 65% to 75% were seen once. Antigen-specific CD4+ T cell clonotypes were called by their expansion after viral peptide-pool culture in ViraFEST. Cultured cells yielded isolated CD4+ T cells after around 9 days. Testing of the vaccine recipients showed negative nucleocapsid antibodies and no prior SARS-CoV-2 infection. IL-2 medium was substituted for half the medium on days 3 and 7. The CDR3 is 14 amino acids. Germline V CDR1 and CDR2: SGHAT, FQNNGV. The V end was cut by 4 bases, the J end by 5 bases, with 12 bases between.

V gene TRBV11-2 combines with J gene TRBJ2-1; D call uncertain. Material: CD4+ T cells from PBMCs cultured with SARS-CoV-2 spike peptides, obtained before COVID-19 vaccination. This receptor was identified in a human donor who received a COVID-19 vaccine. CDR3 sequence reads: CASSYVVGHNEQFF. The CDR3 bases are TGTGCCAGCAGCTACGTGGTCGGGCACAATGAGCAGTTCTTC.